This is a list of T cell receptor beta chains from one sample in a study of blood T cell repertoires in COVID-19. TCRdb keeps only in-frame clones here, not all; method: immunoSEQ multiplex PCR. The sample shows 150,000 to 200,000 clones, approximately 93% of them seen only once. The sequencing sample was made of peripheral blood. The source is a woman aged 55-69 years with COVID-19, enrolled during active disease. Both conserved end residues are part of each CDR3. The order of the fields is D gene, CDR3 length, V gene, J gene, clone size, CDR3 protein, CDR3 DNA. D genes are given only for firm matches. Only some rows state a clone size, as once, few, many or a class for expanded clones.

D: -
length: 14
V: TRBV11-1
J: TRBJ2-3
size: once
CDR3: CASEQGMIADTQYF
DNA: TGTGCCAGCGAACAGGGAATGATAGCAGATACGCAGTATTTT

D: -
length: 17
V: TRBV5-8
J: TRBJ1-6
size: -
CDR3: CASGYPPRSSYNSPLHF
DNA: TGTGCCAGCGGGTATCCCCCGCGGAGCTCCTATAATTCACCCCTCCACTTT

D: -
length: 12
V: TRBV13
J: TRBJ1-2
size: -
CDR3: CASSFEGYGYTF
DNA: TGTGCCAGCAGCTTTGAGGGCTATGGCTACACCTTC

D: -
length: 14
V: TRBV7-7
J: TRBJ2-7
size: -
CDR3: CASSWGTGAYEQYF
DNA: TGTGCTAGCAGCTGGGGGACGGGAGCCTACGAGCAGTACTTC

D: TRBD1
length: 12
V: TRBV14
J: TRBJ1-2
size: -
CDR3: CASSNRGGGYTF
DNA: TGTGCCAGCAGCAACAGGGGTGGAGGCTACACCTTC

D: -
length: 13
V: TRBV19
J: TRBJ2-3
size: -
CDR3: CASSIGLTDTQYF
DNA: TGTGCCAGTAGTATTGGACTAACAGATACGCAGTATTTT

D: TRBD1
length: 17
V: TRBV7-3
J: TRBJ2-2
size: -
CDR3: CASSSPGGPANTGELFF
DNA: TGTGCCAGCAGCTCCCCAGGGGGCCCAGCGAACACCGGGGAGCTGTTTTTT

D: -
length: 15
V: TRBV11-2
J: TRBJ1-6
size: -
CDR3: CASRFVAGEGSPLHF
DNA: TGTGCCAGCAGGTTCGTGGCAGGGGAAGGGTCACCCCTCCACTTT

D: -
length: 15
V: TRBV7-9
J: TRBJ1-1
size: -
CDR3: CASSILDIPNTEAFF
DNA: TGTGCCAGCAGCATCCTGGACATTCCGAACACTGAAGCTTTCTTT

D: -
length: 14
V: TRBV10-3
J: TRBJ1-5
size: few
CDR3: CAISESTRGQPQHF
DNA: TGTGCCATCAGTGAGTCGACCAGGGGTCAGCCCCAGCATTTT

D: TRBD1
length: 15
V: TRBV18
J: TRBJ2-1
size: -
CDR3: CASSPGTGSTNEQFF
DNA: TGTGCCAGCTCACCAGGGACAGGGAGTACGAATGAGCAGTTCTTC

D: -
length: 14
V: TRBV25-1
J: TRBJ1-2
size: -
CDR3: CASSDLHRDYGYTF
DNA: TGTGCCAGCAGTGATTTACACAGGGACTATGGCTACACCTTC

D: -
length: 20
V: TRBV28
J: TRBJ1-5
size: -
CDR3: CASSLLYLWGQPRNNQPQHF
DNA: TGTGCCAGCAGTTTATTATATCTGTGGGGCCAACCAAGAAACAATCAGCCCCAGCATTTT

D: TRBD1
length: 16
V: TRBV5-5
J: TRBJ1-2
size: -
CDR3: CASSPGTVFAVEDYTF
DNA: TGTGCCAGCAGCCCCGGGACAGTATTTGCCGTGGAAGACTACACCTTC

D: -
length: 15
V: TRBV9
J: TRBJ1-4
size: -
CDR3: CASSAYRESNEKLFF
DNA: TGTGCCAGCAGCGCCTACAGGGAGTCTAATGAAAAACTGTTTTTT

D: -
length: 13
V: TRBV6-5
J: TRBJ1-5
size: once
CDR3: CASTQGPRIPWHF
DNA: TGTGCCAGCACCCAGGGGCCCAGGATCCCCTGGCATTTT

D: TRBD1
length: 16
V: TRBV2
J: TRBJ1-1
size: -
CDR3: CASSPRQGGLDTEAFF
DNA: TGTGCCAGCTCACCTCGACAGGGGGGGTTGGACACTGAAGCTTTCTTT

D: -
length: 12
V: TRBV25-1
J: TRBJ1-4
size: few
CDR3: CASSVGLEKLFF
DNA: TGTGCCAGCAGTGTTGGACTCGAAAAACTGTTTTTT

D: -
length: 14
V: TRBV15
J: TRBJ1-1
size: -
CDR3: CATSTLGGDTEAFF
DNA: TGTGCCACCAGCACCTTGGGGGGGGACACTGAAGCTTTCTTT

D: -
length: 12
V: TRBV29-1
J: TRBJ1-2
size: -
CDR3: CSVVRAGYGYTF
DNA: TGCAGCGTTGTGCGGGCTGGCTATGGCTACACCTTC

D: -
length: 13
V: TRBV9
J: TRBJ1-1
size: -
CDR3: CASSVNTNTEAFF
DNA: TGTGCCAGCAGCGTTAACACGAACACTGAAGCTTTCTTT

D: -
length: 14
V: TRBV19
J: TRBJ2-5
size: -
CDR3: CASTTSSRGETQYF
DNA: TGTGCCAGTACTACGAGCAGTCGGGGGGAGACCCAGTACTTC

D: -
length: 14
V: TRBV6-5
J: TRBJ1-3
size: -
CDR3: CASSRSSSGNTIYF
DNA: TGTGCCAGCAGTCGGTCCTCCTCTGGAAACACCATATATTTT

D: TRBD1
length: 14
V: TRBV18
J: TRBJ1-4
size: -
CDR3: CASSPGTGGEKLFF
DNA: TGTGCCAGCTCACCTGGGACAGGGGGTGAAAAACTGTTTTTT

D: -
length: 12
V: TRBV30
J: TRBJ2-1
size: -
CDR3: CAWSISSYEQFF
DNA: TGTGCCTGGAGTATATCGTCGTATGAGCAGTTCTTC

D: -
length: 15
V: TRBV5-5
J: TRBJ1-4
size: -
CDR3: CASSLETATNEKLFF
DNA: TGTGCCAGCAGCTTGGAGACTGCAACTAATGAAAAACTGTTTTTT

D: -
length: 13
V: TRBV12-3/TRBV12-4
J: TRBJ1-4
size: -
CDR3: CASSLMRNEKLFF
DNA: TGTGCCAGCAGTTTAATGAGGAATGAAAAACTGTTTTTT

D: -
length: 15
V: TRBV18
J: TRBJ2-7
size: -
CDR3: CASSPSIGSSYEQYF
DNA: TGTGCCAGCTCACCAAGCATAGGGAGCTCCTACGAGCAGTACTTC

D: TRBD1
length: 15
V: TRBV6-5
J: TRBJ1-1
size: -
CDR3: CASSYRGQGSAEAFF
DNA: TGTGCCAGCAGTTACCGGGGACAGGGGAGCGCTGAAGCTTTCTTT

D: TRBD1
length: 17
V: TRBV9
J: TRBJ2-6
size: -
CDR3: CASSADRGLAGANVLTF
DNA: TGTGCCAGCAGCGCCGACAGGGGGCTCGCTGGGGCCAACGTCCTGACTTTC

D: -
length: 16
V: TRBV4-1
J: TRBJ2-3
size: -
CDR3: CASSQVPGGLADTQYF
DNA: TGCGCCAGCAGCCAAGTCCCTGGGGGACTGGCAGATACGCAGTATTTT

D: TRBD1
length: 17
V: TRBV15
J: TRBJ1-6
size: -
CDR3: CATSSFVPGQSNSPLHF
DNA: TGTGCCACCAGCAGTTTCGTTCCGGGACAGTCTAATTCACCCCTCCACTTT

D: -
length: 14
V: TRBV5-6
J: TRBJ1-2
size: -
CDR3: CASSLAGQNYGYTF
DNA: TGTGCCAGCAGCTTGGCCGGACAGAACTATGGCTACACCTTC

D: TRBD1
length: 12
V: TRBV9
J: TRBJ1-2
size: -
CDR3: CASSADRAGYTF
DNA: TGTGCCAGCAGCGCGGACAGGGCCGGCTACACCTTC

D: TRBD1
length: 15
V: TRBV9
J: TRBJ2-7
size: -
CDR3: CASSAGQGLSYEQYF
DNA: TGTGCCAGCAGCGCGGGACAGGGCCTCTCCTACGAGCAGTACTTC

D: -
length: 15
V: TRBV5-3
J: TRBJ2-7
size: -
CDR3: CAIRGLWTGSYEQYF
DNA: TGTGCCATCCGGGGACTGTGGACAGGTTCCTACGAGCAGTACTTC

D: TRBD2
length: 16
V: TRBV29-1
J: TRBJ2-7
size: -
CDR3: CSAQRTRTSGTHEQYF
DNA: TGCAGCGCTCAACGAACCCGGACTAGCGGGACCCACGAGCAGTACTTC

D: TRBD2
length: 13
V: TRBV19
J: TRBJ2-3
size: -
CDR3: CASRRGGADTQYF
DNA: TGTGCCAGTAGGCGGGGGGGGGCGGATACGCAGTATTTT

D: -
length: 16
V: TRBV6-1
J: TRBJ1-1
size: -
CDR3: CASSGSVGQLNTEAFF
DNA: TGTGCCAGCAGTGGGTCGGTAGGACAGTTGAACACTGAAGCTTTCTTT

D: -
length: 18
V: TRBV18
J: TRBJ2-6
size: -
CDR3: CASSPFAAGDSGANVLTF
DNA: TGTGCCAGCTCACCATTTGCGGCTGGAGACTCTGGGGCCAACGTCCTGACTTTC

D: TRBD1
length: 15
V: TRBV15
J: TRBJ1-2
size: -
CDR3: CATSRGQGAFYGYTF
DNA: TGTGCCACCAGCAGAGGACAGGGGGCTTTCTATGGCTACACCTTC

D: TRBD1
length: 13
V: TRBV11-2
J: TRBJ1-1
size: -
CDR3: CASSLDRQGEAFF
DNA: TGTGCCAGCAGCTTAGACAGACAGGGTGAAGCTTTCTTT

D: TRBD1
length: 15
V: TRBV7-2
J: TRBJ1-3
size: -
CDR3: CASSWTGRSGNTIYF
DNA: TGTGCCAGCAGCTGGACAGGGAGGTCTGGAAACACCATATATTTT

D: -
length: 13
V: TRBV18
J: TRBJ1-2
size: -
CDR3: CASSPEQSYGYTF
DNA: TGTGCCAGCTCACCAGAACAGTCCTATGGCTACACCTTC

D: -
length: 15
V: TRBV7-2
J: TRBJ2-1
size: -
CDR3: CASSLDWGPLNEQFF
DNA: TGTGCCAGCAGCTTAGACTGGGGGCCCCTCAATGAGCAGTTCTTC

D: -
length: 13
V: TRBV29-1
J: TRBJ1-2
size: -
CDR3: CSVDEAQGHGYTF
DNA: TGCAGCGTTGATGAGGCGCAGGGTCATGGCTACACCTTC

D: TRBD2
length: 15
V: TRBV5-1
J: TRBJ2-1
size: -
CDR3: CASTPPGLASHEQFF
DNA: TGCGCCAGCACCCCCCCGGGACTAGCCTCCCATGAGCAGTTCTTC

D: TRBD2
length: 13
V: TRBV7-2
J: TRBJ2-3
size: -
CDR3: CASRWGGTDTQYF
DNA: TGTGCCAGCAGGTGGGGGGGAACAGATACGCAGTATTTT

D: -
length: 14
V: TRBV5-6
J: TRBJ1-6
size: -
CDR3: CASSLSSGEGPLHF
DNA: TGTGCCAGCAGCTTGTCGTCAGGGGAGGGGCCCCTCCACTTT

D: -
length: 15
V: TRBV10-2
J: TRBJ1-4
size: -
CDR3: CASSVRGDGVEKLFF
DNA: TGCGCCAGCAGTGTCCGGGGGGATGGAGTTGAAAAACTGTTTTTT